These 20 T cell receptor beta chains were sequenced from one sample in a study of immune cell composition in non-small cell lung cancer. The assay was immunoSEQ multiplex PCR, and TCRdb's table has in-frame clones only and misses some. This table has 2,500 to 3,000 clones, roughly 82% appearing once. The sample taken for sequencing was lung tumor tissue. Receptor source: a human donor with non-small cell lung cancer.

The CDR3 coding sequence is TGTGCCAGCAGCTCCTTCTTATTGGCGGGGGGGAGCCACGAGCAGTACTTC. Translated: CASSSFLLAGGSHEQYF. The chain is built from TRBV7-9 and TRBJ2-7; 9 nucleotides match TRBD2. V shed 4 bases, J shed 5 bases, and the junction held 15 bases outside the gene matches. Germline CDR1 SEHNR, CDR2 FQNEAQ (reference sequence). The CDR3 runs 17 residues. Based on the CDR3 plus reference TRBV7-9 and TRBJ2-7, the full variable domain is DTGVSQNPRHKITKRGQNVTFRCDPISEHNRLYWYRQTLGQGPEFLTYFQNEAQLEKSRLLSDRFSAERPKGSFSTLEIQRTEQGDSAMYLCASSSFLLAGGSHEQYFGPGTRLTVT.

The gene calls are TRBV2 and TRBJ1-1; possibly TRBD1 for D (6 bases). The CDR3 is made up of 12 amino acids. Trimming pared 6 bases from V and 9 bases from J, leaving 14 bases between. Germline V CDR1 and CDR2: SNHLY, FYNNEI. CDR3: CASRQGGLQAFF. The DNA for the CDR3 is TGTGCCAGCAGACAGGGTGGTCTTCAAGCTTTCTTT.

The CDR3 nucleotides are TGTGCCTGGAAACTAAAAGCGGGAGAGACCCAGTACTTC. This gives the protein CAWKLKAGETQYF. The chain is built from TRBV30 and TRBJ2-5, with D perhaps TRBD2 (6 bases). Germline V lookup: CDR1 GTSNPN, CDR2 SVGIG (reference sequence). Deletions cut 4 bases from V and 4 bases from J, with 13 bases between. The CDR3 is 13 residues long.

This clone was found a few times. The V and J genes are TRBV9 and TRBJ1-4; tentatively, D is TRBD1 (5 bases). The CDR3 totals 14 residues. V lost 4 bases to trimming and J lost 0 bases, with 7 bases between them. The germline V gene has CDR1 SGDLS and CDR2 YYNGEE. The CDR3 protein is CASSRGTTNEKLFF. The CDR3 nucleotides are TGTGCCAGCAGCAGGGGAACAACTAATGAAAAACTGTTTTTT.

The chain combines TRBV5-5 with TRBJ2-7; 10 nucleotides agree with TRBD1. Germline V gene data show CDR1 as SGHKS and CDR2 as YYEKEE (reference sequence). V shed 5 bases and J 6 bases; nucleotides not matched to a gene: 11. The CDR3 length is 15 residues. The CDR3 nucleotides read TGTGCCAGCAGGTCCCGCCGGGACAGGGGTTCCGAGCAGTACTTC. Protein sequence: CASRSRRDRGSEQYF.

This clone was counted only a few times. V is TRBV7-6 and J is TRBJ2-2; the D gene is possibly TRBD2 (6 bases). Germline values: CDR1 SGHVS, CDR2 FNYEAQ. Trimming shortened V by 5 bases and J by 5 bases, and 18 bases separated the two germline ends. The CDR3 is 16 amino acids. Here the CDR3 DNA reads TGTGCCAGCAGCGGGGGGACGACAACGGGGACCGGGGAGCTGTTTTTT. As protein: CASSGGTTTGTGELFF.

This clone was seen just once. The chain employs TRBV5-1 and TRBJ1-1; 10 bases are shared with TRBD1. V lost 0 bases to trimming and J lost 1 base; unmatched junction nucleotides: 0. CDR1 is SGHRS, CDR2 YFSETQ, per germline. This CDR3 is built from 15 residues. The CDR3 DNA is TGCGCCAGCAGCTTGGGGGACAGGGGGAACACTGAAGCTTTCTTT. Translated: CASSLGDRGNTEAFF.

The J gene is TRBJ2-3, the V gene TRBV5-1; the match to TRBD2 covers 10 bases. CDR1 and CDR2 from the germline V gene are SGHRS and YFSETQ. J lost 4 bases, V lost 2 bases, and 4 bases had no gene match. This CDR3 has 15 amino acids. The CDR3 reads CASSFTSGASDTQYF. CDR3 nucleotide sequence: TGCGCCAGCAGCTTCACTAGCGGGGCATCAGATACGCAGTATTTT.

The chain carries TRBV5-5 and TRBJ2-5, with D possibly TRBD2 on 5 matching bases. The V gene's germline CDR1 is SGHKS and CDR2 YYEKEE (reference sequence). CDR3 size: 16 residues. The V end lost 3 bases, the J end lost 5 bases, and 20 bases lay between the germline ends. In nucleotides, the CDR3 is TGTGCCAGCAGCTCCCAATCACTCCCCTCGGGGGAGACCCAGTACTTC. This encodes CASSSQSLPSGETQYF.

Here the CDR3 reads CASSGGAEKLFF. As DNA, the CDR3 is TGTGCCAGCAGTGGAGGGGCGGAAAAACTGTTTTTT. The chain joins TRBV7-9 to TRBJ1-4, with TRBD1 as a possible D gene (5 bases). V lost 6 bases and J lost 8, with 10 bases in between. The CDR3 has 12 amino acids. Germline CDR1 and CDR2: SEHNR and FQNEAQ (reference sequence). Drawing the rest from reference TRBV7-9 and TRBJ1-4, the complete variable domain is DTGVSQNPRHKITKRGQNVTFRCDPISEHNRLYWYRQTLGQGPEFLTYFQNEAQLEKSRLLSDRFSAERPKGSFSTLEIQRTEQGDSAMYLCASSGGAEKLFFGSGTQLSVL.

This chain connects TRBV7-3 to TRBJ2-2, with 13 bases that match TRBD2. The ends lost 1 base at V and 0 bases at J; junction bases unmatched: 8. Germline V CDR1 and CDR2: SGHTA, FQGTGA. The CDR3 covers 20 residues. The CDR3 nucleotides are TGTGCCAGCAGCTTAATACCGACTAGCGGGAGGTCCGCGAACACCGGGGAGCTGTTTTTT. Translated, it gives CASSLIPTSGRSANTGELFF.

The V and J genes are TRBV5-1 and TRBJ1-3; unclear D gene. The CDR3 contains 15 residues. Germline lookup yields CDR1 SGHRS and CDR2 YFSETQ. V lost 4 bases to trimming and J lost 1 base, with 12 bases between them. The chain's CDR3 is CASSPSMVSGNTIYF. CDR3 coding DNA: TGCGCCAGCAGCCCCAGTATGGTTTCTGGAAACACCATATATTTT.

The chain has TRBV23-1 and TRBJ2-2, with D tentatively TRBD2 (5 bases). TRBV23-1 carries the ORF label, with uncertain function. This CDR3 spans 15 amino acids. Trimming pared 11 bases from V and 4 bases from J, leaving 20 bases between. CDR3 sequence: CAFTAGLEGTGELFF. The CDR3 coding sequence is TGCGCCTTTACCGCGGGTCTCGAGGGCACCGGGGAGCTGTTTTTT.

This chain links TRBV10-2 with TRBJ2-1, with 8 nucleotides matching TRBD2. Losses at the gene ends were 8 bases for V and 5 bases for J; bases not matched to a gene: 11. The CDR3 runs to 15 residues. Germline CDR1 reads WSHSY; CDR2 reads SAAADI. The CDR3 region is CASHEWGSGNNEQFF. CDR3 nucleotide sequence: TGCGCCAGCCATGAGTGGGGTAGCGGGAACAATGAGCAGTTCTTC.

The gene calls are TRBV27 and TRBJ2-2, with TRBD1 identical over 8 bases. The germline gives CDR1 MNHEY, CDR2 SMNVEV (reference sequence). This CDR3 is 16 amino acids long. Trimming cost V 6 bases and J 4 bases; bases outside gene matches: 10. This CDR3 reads CASSDMDRVFTGELFF. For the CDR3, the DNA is TGTGCCAGCAGCGACATGGACAGGGTATTCACCGGGGAGCTGTTTTTT.

The CDR3 DNA follows: TGTGCCAGCAGCTTCGAGGGGGTTAAAACGGCCGAACACAAAAAAGATACGCAGTATTTT. As protein: CASSFEGVKTAEHKKDTQYF. V usage is TRBV6-4 and J usage is TRBJ2-3; a weak D match, TRBD1 (6 bases). V was trimmed by 6 bases and J by 5 bases, leaving 33 bases between them. In germline, CDR1 is MRHNA, CDR2 SNTAGT. The CDR3 extends over 20 amino acids.

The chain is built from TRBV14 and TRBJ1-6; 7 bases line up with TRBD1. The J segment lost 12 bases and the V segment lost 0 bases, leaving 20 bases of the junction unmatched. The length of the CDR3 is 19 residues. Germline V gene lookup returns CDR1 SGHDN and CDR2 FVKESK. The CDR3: CASSQERWEQGTLVRPLHF. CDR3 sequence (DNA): TGTGCCAGCAGCCAAGAAAGGTGGGAACAGGGGACACTTGTACGACCCCTCCACTTT.

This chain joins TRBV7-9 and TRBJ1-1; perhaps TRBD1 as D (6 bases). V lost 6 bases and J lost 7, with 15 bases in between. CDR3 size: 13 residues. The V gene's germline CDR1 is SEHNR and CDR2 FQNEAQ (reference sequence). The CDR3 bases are TGTGCCAGCAGTTCGACAGGCGCTTTTGAAGCTTTCTTT. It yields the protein CASSSTGAFEAFF.

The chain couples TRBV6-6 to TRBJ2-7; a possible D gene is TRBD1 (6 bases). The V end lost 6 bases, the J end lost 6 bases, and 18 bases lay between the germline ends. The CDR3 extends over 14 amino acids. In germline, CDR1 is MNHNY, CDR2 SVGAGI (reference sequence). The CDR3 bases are TGTGCCAGCAGAGGTACAGGGAACACCTGCGAGCAGTACTTC. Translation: CASRGTGNTCEQYF.

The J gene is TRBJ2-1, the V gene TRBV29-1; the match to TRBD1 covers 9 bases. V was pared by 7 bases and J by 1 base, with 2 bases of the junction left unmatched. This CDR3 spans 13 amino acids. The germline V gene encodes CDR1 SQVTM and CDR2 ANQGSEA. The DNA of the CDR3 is TGCAGCGGGGGACAGGGTTCCTACAATGAGCAGTTCTTC. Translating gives CSGGQGSYNEQFF.